This is a list of T cell receptor beta chains from one sample in a study of cytomegalovirus exposure and HLA in healthy donors. The repertoire was sequenced with immunoSEQ multiplex PCR; TCRdb's copy has only in-frame clones and lacks some. This listing includes fewer than 200,000 clones. The sample consisted of PBMCs. These TCRs come from a man aged 25-40 years in good health and CMV-seronegative. The CDR3 runs from the conserved cysteine through the conserved F or W. Fields, in order: V gene, J gene, clone size, D gene, CDR3 DNA, CDR3 protein. The D gene is left open where the match is weak. Clone size, where shown, is once, few, many, or a class for clones that have expanded.

TRBV30	TRBJ1-5	.	.	TGTGCCTGGAGTGGGATTCCGGGAGGCAATCAGCCCCAGCATTTT	CAWSGIPGGNQPQHF
TRBV9	TRBJ1-2	.	TRBD1	TGTGCCAGCAGCGTAGGGCAGGGGGGAGGCTACACCTTC	CASSVGQGGGYTF
TRBV5-1	TRBJ2-7	.	.	TGCGCCAGCAGCCCCCGGGACATAGGTTACGAGCAGTACTTC	CASSPRDIGYEQYF
TRBV6-1	TRBJ1-1	.	.	TGTGCCAGCAGGAGGGCAGGAACTGAAGCTTTCTTT	CASRRAGTEAFF
TRBV7-2	TRBJ2-5	.	.	TGTGCCAGCAGCTTACTCCAGGGTAGAGAGACCCAGTACTTC	CASSLLQGRETQYF
TRBV10-3	TRBJ2-7	.	.	TGTGCCACCGAGACTGAAAACTCCTACGAGCAGTACTTC	CATETENSYEQYF
TRBV20-1	TRBJ2-5	.	.	TGCAGTGCTATTCCCTCCGAGACCCAGTACTTC	CSAIPSETQYF
TRBV19	TRBJ2-1	.	.	TGTGCCAGTAGTATAACGGACAGCCCGGGCAATGAGCAGTTCTTC	CASSITDSPGNEQFF
TRBV13	TRBJ2-7	.	TRBD2	TGTGCCAGCAGCTTAGAAGGGACTAGCGGCTACGAGCAGTACTTC	CASSLEGTSGYEQYF
TRBV5-1	TRBJ2-7	.	.	TGCGCCAGCAGCTTGGCGAGTGACAGAAGCTCCTACGAGCAGTACTTC	CASSLASDRSSYEQYF
TRBV5-1	TRBJ1-4	.	.	TGCGCCAGCAGCCGGGGGGGAGCGACTAATGAAAAACTGTTTTTT	CASSRGGATNEKLFF
TRBV29-1	TRBJ2-1	.	.	TGCAGCGTTGAACCTAGAGCCTACAATGAGCAGTTCTTC	CSVEPRAYNEQFF
TRBV7-6	TRBJ1-5	.	TRBD1	TGTGCCAGCAGCATGGGGACAGGGTACAATCAGCCCCAGCATTTT	CASSMGTGYNQPQHF
TRBV2	TRBJ2-2	.	.	TGTGCCAGCAGGCCCCAGGGGACCAACACCGGGGAGCTGTTTTTT	CASRPQGTNTGELFF
TRBV5-6	TRBJ1-1	.	.	TGTGCCAGCAGCCTAAGGAACACTGAAGCTTTCTTT	CASSLRNTEAFF
TRBV30	TRBJ1-1	.	TRBD1	TGTGCCTGGAGCTCAGGGGGGCCGACTGAAGCTTTCTTT	CAWSSGGPTEAFF
TRBV7-9	TRBJ2-3	.	TRBD2	TGTGCCAGCAGCTTCCCGACTAGCGGACGCACAGATACGCAGTATTTT	CASSFPTSGRTDTQYF
TRBV10-3	TRBJ2-7	.	.	TGTGCCTCCCGACAAGCTCACGAGCAGTACTTC	CASRQAHEQYF
TRBV18	TRBJ1-2	.	TRBD1	TGTGCCAGCTCACCACCCTCCGGGACAGGCGGCTACACCTTC	CASSPPSGTGGYTF
TRBV7-7	TRBJ2-1	.	TRBD2	TGTGCCAGCAGCCGGGGGACTAGCGGGAGCAATGAGCAGTTCTTC	CASSRGTSGSNEQFF
TRBV10-2	TRBJ2-7	.	TRBD2	TGCGCCAGCAGTAAGGGACTAGCGGACATCTACGAGCAGTACTTC	CASSKGLADIYEQYF
TRBV23-1	TRBJ2-2	medium-sized	TRBD1	TGCGCCAGCAAGGGAACCAGGGGGCAGTTGGCCGGGGAGCTGTTTTTT	CASKGTRGQLAGELFF
TRBV10-3	TRBJ2-2	.	TRBD2	TGTGCCTCCAGAGGGACTAGCGGGAGGAACACCGGGGAGCTGTTTTTT	CASRGTSGRNTGELFF
TRBV16	TRBJ2-7	.	.	TGTGCCAGCACTGGGGCCGTCACAAAAGGGTACGAGCAGTACTTC	CASTGAVTKGYEQYF
TRBV5-6	TRBJ1-2	.	TRBD1	TGTGCCAGCAGCTTGTACAGGGGCCATGGCTACACCTTC	CASSLYRGHGYTF
TRBV5-6	TRBJ1-2	.	.	TGTGCCAGCAGCTTGGAGAGGGAACGTGGCTACACCTTC	CASSLERERGYTF
TRBV2	TRBJ1-6	.	.	TGTGCCAGCAGCGTCGGCAGGGGACAAGGTTCACCCCTCCACTTT	CASSVGRGQGSPLHF
TRBV19	TRBJ2-1	.	.	TGTGCCAGTAGTATGAGGCGGGCATACAATGAGCAGTTCTTC	CASSMRRAYNEQFF
TRBV5-1	TRBJ2-3	.	TRBD1	TGCGCCAGCAGCTTATTACAGGGGCAGACAGATACGCAGTATTTT	CASSLLQGQTDTQYF
TRBV10-3	TRBJ1-5	.	TRBD1	TGTGCCATCAGTTTGGGACAGGCGGAGAATCAGCCCCAGCATTTT	CAISLGQAENQPQHF
TRBV5-1	TRBJ2-7	.	TRBD1	TGCGCCAGCAGCAGATTCTCGGGACAGGGATACGAGCAGTACTTC	CASSRFSGQGYEQYF
TRBV5-4	TRBJ2-2	.	.	TGTGCCAGCAGCTTGACCCCCAGCACCGGGGAGCTGTTTTTT	CASSLTPSTGELFF
TRBV10-3	TRBJ2-3	.	TRBD2	TGTGCCATCAGACTAGCGGGAGGCCACACAGATACGCAGTATTTT	CAIRLAGGHTDTQYF
TRBV9	TRBJ2-6	.	TRBD1	TGTGCCAGCAGCGCGACAGGGAATGGGGCCAACGTCCTGACTTTC	CASSATGNGANVLTF
TRBV7-9	TRBJ1-4	.	.	TGTGCCAGCAGCACCTTCTCCGAGACTAATGAAAAACTGTTTTTT	CASSTFSETNEKLFF
TRBV15	TRBJ2-1	.	TRBD1	TGTGCCACCAGGCGGGACAGGAGCTCCTACAATGAGCAGTTCTTC	CATRRDRSSYNEQFF
TRBV11-3	TRBJ1-1	.	.	TGTGCCAGCAGCCGCAGGGGCAGCTACACTGAAGCTTTCTTT	CASSRRGSYTEAFF
TRBV9	TRBJ2-2	.	.	TGTGCCAGCACCCCGAGCCCAGGGGGGACCGGGGAGCTGTTTTTT	CASTPSPGGTGELFF
TRBV29-1	TRBJ2-5	.	TRBD1	TGCAGCGTTGAGAGGGACAGGCAAGAGACCCAGTACTTC	CSVERDRQETQYF
TRBV11-3	TRBJ2-7	.	TRBD1	TGTGCCAGCAGCTTAGGAGCAGGGGGCATCGGCTACGAGCAGTACTTC	CASSLGAGGIGYEQYF
TRBV19	TRBJ1-2	.	TRBD1	TGTGCCAGTAGTCAACAGGGGTACCGTGGCTACACCTTC	CASSQQGYRGYTF
TRBV2	TRBJ1-1	.	TRBD1	TGTGCCAGCAGTGAAGTAGTACAGGGGGCTTCTCGGCCCCCCATTGCTTTCTTT	CASSEVVQGASRPPIAFF
TRBV27	TRBJ2-7	.	.	TGTGCCAGCAGTTTAACAGCAGACTCCTACGAGCAGTACTTC	CASSLTADSYEQYF
TRBV27	TRBJ1-2	.	TRBD1	TGTGCCAGCAGGGGGACAGGAGGGTATGGCTACACCTTC	CASRGTGGYGYTF